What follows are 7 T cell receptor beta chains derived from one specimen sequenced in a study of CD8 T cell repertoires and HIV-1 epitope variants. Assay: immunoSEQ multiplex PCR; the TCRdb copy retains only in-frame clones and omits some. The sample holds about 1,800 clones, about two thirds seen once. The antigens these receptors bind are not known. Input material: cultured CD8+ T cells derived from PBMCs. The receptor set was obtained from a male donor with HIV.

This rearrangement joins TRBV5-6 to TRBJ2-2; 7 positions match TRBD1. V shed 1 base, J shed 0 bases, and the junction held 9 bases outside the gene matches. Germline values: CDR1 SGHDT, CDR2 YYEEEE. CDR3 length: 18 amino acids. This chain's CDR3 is CASSLLGAGTANTGELFF. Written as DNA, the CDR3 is TGTGCCAGCAGCTTGTTAGGAGCCGGGACAGCGAACACCGGGGAGCTGTTTTTT. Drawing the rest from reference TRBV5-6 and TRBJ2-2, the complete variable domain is DAGVTQSPTHLIKTRGQQVTLRCSPKSGHDTVSWYQQALGQGPQFIFQYYEEEERQRGNFPDRFSGHQFPNYSSELNVNALLLGDSALYLCASSLLGAGTANTGELFFGEGSRLTVL.

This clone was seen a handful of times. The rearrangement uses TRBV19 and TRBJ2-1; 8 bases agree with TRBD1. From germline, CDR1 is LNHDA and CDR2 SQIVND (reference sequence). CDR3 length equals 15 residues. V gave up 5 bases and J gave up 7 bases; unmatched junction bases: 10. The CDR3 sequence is CASSDGQGTWNEQFF. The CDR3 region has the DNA TGTGCCAGTAGTGATGGACAGGGAACGTGGAATGAGCAGTTCTTC. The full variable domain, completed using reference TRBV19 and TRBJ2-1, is DGGITQSPKYLFRKEGQNVTLSCEQNLNHDAMYWYRQDPGQGLRLIYYSQIVNDFQKGDIAEGYSVSREKKESFPLTVTSAQKNPTAFYLCASSDGQGTWNEQFFGPGTRLTVL.

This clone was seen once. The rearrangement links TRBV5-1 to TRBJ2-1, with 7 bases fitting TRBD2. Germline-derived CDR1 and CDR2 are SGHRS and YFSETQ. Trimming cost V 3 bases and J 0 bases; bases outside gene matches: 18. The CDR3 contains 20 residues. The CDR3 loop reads CASSYPREATVEGSYNEQFF. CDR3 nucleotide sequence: TGCGCCAGCAGCTATCCACGGGAGGCGACCGTCGAGGGCTCCTACAATGAGCAGTTCTTC.

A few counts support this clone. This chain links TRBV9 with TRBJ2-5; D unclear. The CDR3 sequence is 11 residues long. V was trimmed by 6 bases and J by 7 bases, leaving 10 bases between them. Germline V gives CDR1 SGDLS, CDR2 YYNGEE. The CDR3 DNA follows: TGTGCCAGCACCAGCCCGAGGACCCAGTACTTC. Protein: CASTSPRTQYF.

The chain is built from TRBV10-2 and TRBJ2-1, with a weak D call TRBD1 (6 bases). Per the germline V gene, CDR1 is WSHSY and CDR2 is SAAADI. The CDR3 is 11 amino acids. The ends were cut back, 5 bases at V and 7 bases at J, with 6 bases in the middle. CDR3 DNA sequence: TGCGCCAGCAGTACAGGGAATGAGCAGTTCTTC. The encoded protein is CASSTGNEQFF.

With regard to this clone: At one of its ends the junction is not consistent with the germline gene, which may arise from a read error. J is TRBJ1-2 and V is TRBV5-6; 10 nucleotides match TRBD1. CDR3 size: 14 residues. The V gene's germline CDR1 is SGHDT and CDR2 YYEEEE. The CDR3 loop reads CASSDPGTGVLGAF. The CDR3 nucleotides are TGTGCCAGCAGCGATCCCGGGACAGGGGTCCTCGGTGCCTTC.

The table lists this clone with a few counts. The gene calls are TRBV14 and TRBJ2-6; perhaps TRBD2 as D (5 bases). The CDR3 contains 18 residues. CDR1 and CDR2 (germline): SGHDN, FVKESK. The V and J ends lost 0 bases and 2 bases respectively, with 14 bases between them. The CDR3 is CASSQETGRSAGANVLTF. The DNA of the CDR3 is TGTGCCAGCAGCCAAGAAACGGGGAGATCGGCTGGGGCCAACGTCCTGACTTTC. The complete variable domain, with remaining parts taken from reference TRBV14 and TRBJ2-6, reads EAGVTQFPSHSVIEKGQTVTLRCDPISGHDNLYWYRRVMGKEIKFLLHFVKESKQDESGMPNNRFLAERTGGTYSTLKVQPAELEDSGVYFCASSQETGRSAGANVLTFGAGSRLTVL.